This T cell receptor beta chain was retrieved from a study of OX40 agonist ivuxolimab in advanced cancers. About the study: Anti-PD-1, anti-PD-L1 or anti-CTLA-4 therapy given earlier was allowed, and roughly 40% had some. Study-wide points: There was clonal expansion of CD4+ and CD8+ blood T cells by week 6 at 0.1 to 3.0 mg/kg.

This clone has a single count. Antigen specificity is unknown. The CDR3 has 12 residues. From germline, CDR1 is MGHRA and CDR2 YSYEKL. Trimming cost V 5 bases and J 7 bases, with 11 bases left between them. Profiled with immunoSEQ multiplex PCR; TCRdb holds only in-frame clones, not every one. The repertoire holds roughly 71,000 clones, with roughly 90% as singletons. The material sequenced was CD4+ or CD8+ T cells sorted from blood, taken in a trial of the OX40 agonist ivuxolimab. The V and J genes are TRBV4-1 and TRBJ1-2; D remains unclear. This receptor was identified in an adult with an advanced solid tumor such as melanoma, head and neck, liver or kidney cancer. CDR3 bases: TGCGCCAGCAGCGTGGGGAGTGGTGGCTACACCTTC. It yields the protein CASSVGSGGYTF.